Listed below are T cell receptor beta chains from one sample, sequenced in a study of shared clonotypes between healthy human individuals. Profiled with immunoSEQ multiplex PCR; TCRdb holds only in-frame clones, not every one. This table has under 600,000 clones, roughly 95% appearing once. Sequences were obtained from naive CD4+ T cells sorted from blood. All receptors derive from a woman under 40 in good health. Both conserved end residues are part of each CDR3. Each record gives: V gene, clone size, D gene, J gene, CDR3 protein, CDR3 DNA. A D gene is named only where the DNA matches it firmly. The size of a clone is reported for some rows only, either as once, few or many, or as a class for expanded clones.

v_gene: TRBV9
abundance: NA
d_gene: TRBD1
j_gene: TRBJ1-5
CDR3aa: CASSAGTGGSQPQHF
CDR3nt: TGTGCCAGCAGCGCTGGGACAGGGGGAAGTCAGCCCCAGCATTTT

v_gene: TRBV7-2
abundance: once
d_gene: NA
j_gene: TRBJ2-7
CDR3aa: CASSDSRTSIGEQYF
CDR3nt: TGTGCCAGCAGCGACAGCCGGACCTCGATCGGGGAGCAGTACTTC

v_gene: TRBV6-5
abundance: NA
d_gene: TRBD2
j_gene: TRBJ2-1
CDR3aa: CASSQGLAGYNEQFF
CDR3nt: TGTGCCAGCAGCCAAGGACTAGCGGGATACAATGAGCAGTTCTTC

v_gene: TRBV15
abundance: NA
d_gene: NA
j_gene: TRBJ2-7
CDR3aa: CATSRDPQHEQYF
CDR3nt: TGTGCCACCAGCAGAGATCCTCAGCACGAGCAGTACTTC

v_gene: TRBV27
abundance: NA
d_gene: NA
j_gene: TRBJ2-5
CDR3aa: CASSLSRLEGETQYF
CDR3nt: TGTGCCAGCAGTTTATCGAGACTCGAGGGGGAGACCCAGTACTTC

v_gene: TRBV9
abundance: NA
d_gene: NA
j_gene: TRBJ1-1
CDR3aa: CASSVVPGNTEAFF
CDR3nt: TGTGCCAGCAGCGTAGTACCAGGGAACACTGAAGCTTTCTTT

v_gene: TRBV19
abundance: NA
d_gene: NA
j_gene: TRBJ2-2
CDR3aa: CASSMLGVTTGELFF
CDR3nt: TGTGCCAGTAGTATGTTGGGAGTTACCACCGGGGAGCTGTTTTTT

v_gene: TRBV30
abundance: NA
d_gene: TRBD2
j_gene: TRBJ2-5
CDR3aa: CAWSALAGVETQYF
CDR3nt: TGTGCCTGGAGCGCACTAGCGGGAGTGGAGACCCAGTACTTC

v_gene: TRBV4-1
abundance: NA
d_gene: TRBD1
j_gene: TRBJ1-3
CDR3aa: CASSRTTGASGNTIYF
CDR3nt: TGCGCCAGCAGCCGTACTACAGGGGCCTCTGGAAACACCATATATTTT

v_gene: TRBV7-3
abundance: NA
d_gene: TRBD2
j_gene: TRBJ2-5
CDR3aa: CASSLLGTGGQETQYF
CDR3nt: TGTGCCAGCAGCTTACTAGGGACGGGGGGACAAGAGACCCAGTACTTC

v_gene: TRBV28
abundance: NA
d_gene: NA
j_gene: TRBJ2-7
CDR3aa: CASSLGHLSSYEQYF
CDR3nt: TGTGCCAGCAGTTTAGGACACCTAAGCTCCTACGAGCAGTACTTC

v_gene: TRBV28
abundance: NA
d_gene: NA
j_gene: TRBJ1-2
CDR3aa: CASSLSRVVSGGYTF
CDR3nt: TGTGCCAGCAGTTTAAGCAGGGTGGTATCAGGTGGCTACACCTTC

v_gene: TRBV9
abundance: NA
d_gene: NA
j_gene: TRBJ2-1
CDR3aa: CASSGTPSSYNEQFF
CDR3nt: TGTGCCAGCAGCGGGACACCGAGCTCCTACAATGAGCAGTTCTTC

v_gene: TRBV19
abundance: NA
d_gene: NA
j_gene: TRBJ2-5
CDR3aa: CASSIQGFGQETQYF
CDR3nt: TGTGCCAGTAGTATACAGGGTTTCGGGCAAGAGACCCAGTACTTC

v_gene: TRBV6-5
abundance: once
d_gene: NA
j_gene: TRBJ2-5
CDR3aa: CASSYGWLSETQYF
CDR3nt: TGTGCCAGCAGTTACGGATGGCTCTCAGAGACCCAGTACTTC

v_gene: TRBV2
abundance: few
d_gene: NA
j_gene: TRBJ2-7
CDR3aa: CASGSWGEQYF
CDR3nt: TGTGCCAGCGGGTCTTGGGGAGAGCAGTACTTC

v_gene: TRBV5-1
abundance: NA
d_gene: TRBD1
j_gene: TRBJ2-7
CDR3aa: CASSFGTVSYEQYF
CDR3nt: TGCGCCAGCAGCTTCGGGACAGTATCCTACGAGCAGTACTTC

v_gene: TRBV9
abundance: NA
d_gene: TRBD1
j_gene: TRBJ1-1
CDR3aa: CASKGGGADTEAFF
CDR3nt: TGTGCCAGCAAGGGAGGGGGCGCGGACACTGAAGCTTTCTTT

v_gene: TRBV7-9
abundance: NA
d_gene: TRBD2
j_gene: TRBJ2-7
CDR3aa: CASSPSGSTHEQYF
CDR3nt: TGTGCCAGCAGTCCGAGCGGGAGCACCCACGAGCAGTACTTC

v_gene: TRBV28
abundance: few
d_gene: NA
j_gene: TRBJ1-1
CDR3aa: CASSKGLDTEAFF
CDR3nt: TGTGCCAGCAGTAAGGGATTGGACACTGAAGCTTTCTTT

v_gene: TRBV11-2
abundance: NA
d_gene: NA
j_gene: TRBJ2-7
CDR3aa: CASSFTLGGGSYEQYF
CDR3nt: TGTGCCAGCAGCTTTACTTTAGGGGGGGGATCCTACGAGCAGTACTTC

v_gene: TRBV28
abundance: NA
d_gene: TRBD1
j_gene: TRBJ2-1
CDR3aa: CASSLLPGQGLNEQFF
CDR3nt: TGTGCCAGCAGTTTATTACCGGGACAGGGGCTAAATGAGCAGTTCTTC

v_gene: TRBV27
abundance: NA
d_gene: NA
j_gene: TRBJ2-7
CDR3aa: CASSLSRGYEQYF
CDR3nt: TGTGCCAGCAGTTTATCCCGGGGATACGAGCAGTACTTC

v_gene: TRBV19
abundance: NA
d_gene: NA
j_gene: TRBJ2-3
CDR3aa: CASSINGSPPDTQYF
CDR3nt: TGTGCCAGTAGTATAAACGGGAGCCCCCCAGATACGCAGTATTTT

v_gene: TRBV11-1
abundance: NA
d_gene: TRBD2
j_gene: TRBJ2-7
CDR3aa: CASSLGRFGTTEQYF
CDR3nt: TGTGCCAGCAGCTTAGGGCGATTCGGGACTACCGAGCAGTACTTC

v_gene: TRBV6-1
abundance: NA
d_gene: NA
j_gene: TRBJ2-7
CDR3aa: CASSERETGWSSYEQYF
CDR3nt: TGTGCCAGCAGTGAAAGGGAAACAGGATGGAGCTCCTACGAGCAGTACTTC